This T cell receptor beta chain was profiled in a study of CD8 T cells in ankylosing spondylitis. Points from the study as a whole: Certain motif variants had earlier been reported in reactive arthritis synovial fluid and blood. Disease-linked clones displayed a CD8+ phenotype and appeared relatively rarely in peripheral blood. One TCR beta motif, made up of roughly 8 highly homologous variants, appeared characteristic of ankylosing spondylitis blood. Significantly higher representation of disease-linked clones was reported for matched ankylosing spondylitis synovial fluid.

This clonotype appeared many times. What it recognizes is unknown. The CDR3 loop spans 16 amino acids. CDR1 and CDR2 from the germline V gene are SGDLS and YYNGEE. V gave up 0 bases and J gave up 0 bases, with 10 bases separating them. One entry per CDR3 protein results from TCRdb running MiXCR on the 5' RACE reads. The sample lists about 30,000 distinct CDR3 sequences; less than 5.5% were seen once. The origin of this receptor is a female donor with ankylosing spondylitis or in good health (not recorded which). Sequencing input: blood, either unsorted or a sorted T cell fraction (not recorded which). J is TRBJ1-3 and V is TRBV9; a possible D gene is TRBD1 (5 bases). The CDR3 DNA reads as TGTGCCAGCAGCGTAGAGGCAGGGAGCTCTGGAAACACCATATATTTT. Translated: CASSVEAGSSGNTIYF. Full variable domain (rest looked up from reference TRBV9 and TRBJ1-3): DSGVTQTPKHLITATGQRVTLRCSPRSGDLSVYWYQQSLDQGLQFLIQYYNGEERAKGNILERFSAQQFPDLHSELNLSSLELGDSALYFCASSVEAGSSGNTIYFGEGSWLTVV.